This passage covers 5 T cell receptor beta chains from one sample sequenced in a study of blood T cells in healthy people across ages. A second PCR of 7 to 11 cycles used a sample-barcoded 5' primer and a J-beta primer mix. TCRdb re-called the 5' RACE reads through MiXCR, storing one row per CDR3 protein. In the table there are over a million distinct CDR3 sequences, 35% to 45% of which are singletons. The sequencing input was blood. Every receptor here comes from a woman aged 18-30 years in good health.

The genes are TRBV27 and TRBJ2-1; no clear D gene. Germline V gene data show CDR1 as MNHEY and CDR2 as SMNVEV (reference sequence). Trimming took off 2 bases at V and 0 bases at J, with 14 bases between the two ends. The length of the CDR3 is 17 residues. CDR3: CASSLRKTLLSYNEQFF. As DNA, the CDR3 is TGTGCCAGCAGTTTACGAAAAACACTTCTCTCCTACAATGAGCAGTTCTTC.

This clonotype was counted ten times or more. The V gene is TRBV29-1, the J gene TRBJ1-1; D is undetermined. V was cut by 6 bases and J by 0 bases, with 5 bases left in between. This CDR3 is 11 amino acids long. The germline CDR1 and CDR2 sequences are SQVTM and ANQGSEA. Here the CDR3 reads CSVGLNTEAFF. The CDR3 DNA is TGCAGCGTGGGGTTGAACACTGAAGCTTTCTTT.

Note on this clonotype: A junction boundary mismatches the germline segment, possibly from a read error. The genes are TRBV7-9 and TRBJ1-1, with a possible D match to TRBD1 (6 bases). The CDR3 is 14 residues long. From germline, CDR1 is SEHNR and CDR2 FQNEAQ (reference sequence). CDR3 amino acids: CASSLDSLNTKAFF. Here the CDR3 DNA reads TGTGCCAGCAGCCTGGACAGCCTGAACACTAAAGCTTTCTTT.

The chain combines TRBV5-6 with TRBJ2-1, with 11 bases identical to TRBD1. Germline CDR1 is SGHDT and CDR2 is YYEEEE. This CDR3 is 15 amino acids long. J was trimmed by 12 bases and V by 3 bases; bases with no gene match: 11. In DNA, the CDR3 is TGTGCCAGCAGCTACCGGGACAGGGGGATTCTGGGGCAGTTCTTC. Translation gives CASSYRDRGILGQFF.

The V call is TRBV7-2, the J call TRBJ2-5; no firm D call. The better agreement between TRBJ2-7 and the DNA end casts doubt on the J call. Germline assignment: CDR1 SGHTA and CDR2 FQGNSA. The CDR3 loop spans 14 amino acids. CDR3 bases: TGTGCCAGCAGCTCCCCTCTTAACGGGCACGAGCAGTACTTC. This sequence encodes CASSSPLNGHEQYF.